The T cell receptor (beta chain) described here comes from a study of blood T cell repertoires in COVID-19. Study details: The samples span acute and convalescent COVID-19 from the United States, Italy and Spain. Sources were T cells, B-cell-depleted T cells, or PBMCs; the material itself was cDNA or gDNA.

Enrolled during active infection, Seattle patients were then followed longitudinally. Only in-frame clones appear in the TCRdb table, and some are missing; sequencing was by immunoSEQ multiplex PCR. The sample carries some 300,000 clones, around 89% recorded once. Germline V lookup: CDR1 LNHDA, CDR2 SQIVND (reference sequence). Trimming left V 8 bases short and J 2 bases short, with 4 bases between. CDR3 size: 11 residues. This chain joins TRBV19 and TRBJ2-1; D unresolved. The receptor was derived from a woman in her 50s with COVID-19, enrolled during active disease. Sequences were obtained from peripheral blood. CDR3 in DNA: TGTGCCAGTCACACCTACAATGAGCAGTTCTTC. This gives the protein CASHTYNEQFF.